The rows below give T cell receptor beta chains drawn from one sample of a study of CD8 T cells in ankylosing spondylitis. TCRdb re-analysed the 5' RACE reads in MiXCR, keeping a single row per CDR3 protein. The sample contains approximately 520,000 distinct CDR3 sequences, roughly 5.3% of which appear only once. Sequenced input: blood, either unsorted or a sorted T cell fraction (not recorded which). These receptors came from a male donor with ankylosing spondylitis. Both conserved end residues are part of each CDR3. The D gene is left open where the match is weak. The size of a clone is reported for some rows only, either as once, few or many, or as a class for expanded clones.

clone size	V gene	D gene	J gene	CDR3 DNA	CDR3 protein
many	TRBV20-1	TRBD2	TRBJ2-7	TGCAGTGCTAGAGTTCGGGGGGGACCCTACGAGCAGTACTTC	CSARVRGGPYEQYF
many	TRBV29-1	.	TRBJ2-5	TGCAGCGTTGAGGCAGGGGAAGAGACCCAGTACTTC	CSVEAGEETQYF
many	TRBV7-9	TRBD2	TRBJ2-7	TGTGCCAGCAGCTTAGGGATAGCGGGAGATCAAGGGCAGTACTTC	CASSLGIAGDQGQYF
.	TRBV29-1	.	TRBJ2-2	TGCAGCGCCCGATTCGCGGGCGGTGGGGCGAACACCGGGGAGCTGTTTTTT	CSARFAGGGANTGELFF
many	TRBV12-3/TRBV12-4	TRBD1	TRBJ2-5	TGTGCCAGCAGAAGGACAGGGGAGGGAGAGACCCAGTACTTC	CASRRTGEGETQYF
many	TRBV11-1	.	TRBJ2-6	TGTGCCAGCAGCTTAGCGTTGGCCGCTAGCTCTGGGGCCAACGTCCTGACTTTC	CASSLALAASSGANVLTF
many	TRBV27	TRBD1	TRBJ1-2	TGTGCCAGCAAACCGGGACAGGCAAAGGCTGGCTACACCTTC	CASKPGQAKAGYTF
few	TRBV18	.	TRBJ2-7	TGTGCCAGCTCACCCCCAGAGAATTACGAGCAGTACTTC	CASSPPENYEQYF
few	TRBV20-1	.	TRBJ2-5	TGCAGTGCCACCGGGCCTTCCCAAGAGACCCAGTACTTC	CSATGPSQETQYF
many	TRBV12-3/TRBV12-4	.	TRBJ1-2	TGTGCCAGCATTTACCCAGGGGCGAGGGGCTACACCTTC	CASIYPGARGYTF
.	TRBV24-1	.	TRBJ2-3	TGTGCCACCAGTGACACAGGAGATACGCAGTATTTT	CATSDTGDTQYF
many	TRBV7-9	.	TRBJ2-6	TGTGCCAGCAGCTTGAGTGTTTCTGGGGCCAACGTCCTGACTTTC	CASSLSVSGANVLTF
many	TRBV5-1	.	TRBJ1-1	TGCGCCAGCAGACTAAGTGACGGTGAAGCTTTCTTT	CASRLSDGEAFF
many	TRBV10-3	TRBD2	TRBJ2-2	TGTGCCAGCGCCGGGACTAGCAACACCGGGGAGCTGTTTTTT	CASAGTSNTGELFF
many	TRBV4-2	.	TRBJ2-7	TGTGCCAGCAGCCCGAAGGCTTGGGGCCTAAGTTCCGAGCAGTACTTC	CASSPKAWGLSSEQYF
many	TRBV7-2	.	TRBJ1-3	TGTGCCAGCAGCTTGATTGGGAGGAGCTCTGGAAACACCATATATTTT	CASSLIGRSSGNTIYF
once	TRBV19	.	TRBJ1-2	TGTGCCAGTAGCTACAGGACTCTTGGCTACACCTTC	CASSYRTLGYTF
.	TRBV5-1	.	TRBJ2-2	TGCGCCAGCAGCTCTAGAGGGACAAATCCCGGGGAGCTGTTTTTT	CASSSRGTNPGELFF
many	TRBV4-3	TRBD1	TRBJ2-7	TGCGCCAGCAGCCAAGGGACAGGGATTTTCAACGAGCAGTACTTC	CASSQGTGIFNEQYF
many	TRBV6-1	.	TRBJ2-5	TGCGAATCGTCCGCGGGGCCTTTTGGGACCCAGTACTTC	CESSAGPFGTQYF
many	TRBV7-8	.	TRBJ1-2	TGTGCCAGCAGCTTAAAAACGGACCCAAGGAAAGGCTACACCTTC	CASSLKTDPRKGYTF
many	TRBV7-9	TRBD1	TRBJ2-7	TGTGCCAGCAGCCACCGGGACAGGGGGCTTCGACCTTACGAGCAGTACTTC	CASSHRDRGLRPYEQYF
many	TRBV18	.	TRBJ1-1	TGTGCCAGCTCACCGTTCGCCGGGGGTGGGAACACTGAAGCTTTCTTT	CASSPFAGGGNTEAFF
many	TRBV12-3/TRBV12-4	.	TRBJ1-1	TGTGCCAGCAGGTGGGCCACTGAAGCTTTCTTT	CASRWATEAFF
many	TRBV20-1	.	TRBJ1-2	TGCAGTGCTAGAGTCCCACATATATATGGCTACACCTTC	CSARVPHIYGYTF
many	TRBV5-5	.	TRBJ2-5	TGTGCCAGCAGCTTGGGCCCACCGGAGACCCAGTACTTC	CASSLGPPETQYF
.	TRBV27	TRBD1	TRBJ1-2	TGTGCCAGCAGTCTACAGGGGGCGAGGGACTATGGCTACACCTTC	CASSLQGARDYGYTF
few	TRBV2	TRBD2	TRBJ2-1	TGTGCCAGCGGGCTAGCGGGAAACAATGAGCAGTTCTTC	CASGLAGNNEQFF
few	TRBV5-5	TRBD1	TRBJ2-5	TGTGCCAGCAGCCCGGGACAGTACCAAGAGACCCAGTACTTC	CASSPGQYQETQYF
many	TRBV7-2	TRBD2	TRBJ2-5	TGTGCCAGCACCCTGACTAGCGGGAGCGCTAGTGCCCAGTACTTC	CASTLTSGSASAQYF
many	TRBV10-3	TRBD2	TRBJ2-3	TGTGCCACCCGGCCGTATGCGGGGGGGCAACAAGATACGCAGTATTTT	CATRPYAGGQQDTQYF
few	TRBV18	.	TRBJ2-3	TGTGCCAGCTCACCAACAGCCAGCACAGATACGCAGTATTTT	CASSPTASTDTQYF
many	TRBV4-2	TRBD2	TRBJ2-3	TGTGCCAGCAGCCAAGTGACTAGCGGGGCAGATACGCAGTATTTT	CASSQVTSGADTQYF
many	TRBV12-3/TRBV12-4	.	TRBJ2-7	TGTGCCAGCAGTCCCCGGGACCTTTCGGGCGAGCAGTACTTC	CASSPRDLSGEQYF
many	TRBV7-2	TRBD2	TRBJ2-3	TGTGCCAGCAGCCCAACGGCGGGAGAAGCAGATACGCAGTATTTT	CASSPTAGEADTQYF
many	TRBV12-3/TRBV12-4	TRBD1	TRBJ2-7	TGTGCCAGCAGTTTAGGGACAGGGGCCGAGCAGTACTTC	CASSLGTGAEQYF
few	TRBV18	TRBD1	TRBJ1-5	TGTGCCAGCTCACAAGACAGGGGCCCCCCTACGGGAGCCCAGCATTTT	CASSQDRGPPTGAQHF
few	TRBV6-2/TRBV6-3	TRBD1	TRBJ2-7	TGTGCCAGCAGTTACCTTGGACAGGGTCCCTACGAGCAGTACTTC	CASSYLGQGPYEQYF
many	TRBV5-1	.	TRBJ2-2	TGCGCCAGCAGCTTGACCACAGATTACGCGAACACCGGGGAGCTGTTTTTT	CASSLTTDYANTGELFF
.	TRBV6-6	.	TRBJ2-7	TGTGCCAGCAGTTACTCGGTCGCTGAGCAGTACTTC	CASSYSVAEQYF
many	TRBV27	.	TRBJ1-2	TGTGCCAGCAGGACGCCGGAGGGCTACACCTTC	CASRTPEGYTF
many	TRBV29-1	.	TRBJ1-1	TGCAGCGCCGCGGGACTGCTGAACACTGAAGCTTTCTTT	CSAAGLLNTEAFF
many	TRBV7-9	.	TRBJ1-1	TGTGCCATTAGAACCATTCTGTTGACTGAAGCTTTCTTT	CAIRTILLTEAFF
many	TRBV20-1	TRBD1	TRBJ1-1	TGCAGTGCTCCCAGGACAGGGAACACTGAAGCTTTCTTT	CSAPRTGNTEAFF
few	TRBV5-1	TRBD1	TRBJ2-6	TGCGCCAGCACCTCGGGACAGGGGGCTTGGGGGGCCAACGTCCTGACTTTC	CASTSGQGAWGANVLTF
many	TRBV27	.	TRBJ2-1	TGTGCCAGCAGTTTACCCCACGGTTACAATGAGCAGTTCTTC	CASSLPHGYNEQFF
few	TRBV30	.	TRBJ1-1	TGTGCCTGGAGTGATAGGAGCCGGGGTGAAGCTTTCTTT	CAWSDRSRGEAFF